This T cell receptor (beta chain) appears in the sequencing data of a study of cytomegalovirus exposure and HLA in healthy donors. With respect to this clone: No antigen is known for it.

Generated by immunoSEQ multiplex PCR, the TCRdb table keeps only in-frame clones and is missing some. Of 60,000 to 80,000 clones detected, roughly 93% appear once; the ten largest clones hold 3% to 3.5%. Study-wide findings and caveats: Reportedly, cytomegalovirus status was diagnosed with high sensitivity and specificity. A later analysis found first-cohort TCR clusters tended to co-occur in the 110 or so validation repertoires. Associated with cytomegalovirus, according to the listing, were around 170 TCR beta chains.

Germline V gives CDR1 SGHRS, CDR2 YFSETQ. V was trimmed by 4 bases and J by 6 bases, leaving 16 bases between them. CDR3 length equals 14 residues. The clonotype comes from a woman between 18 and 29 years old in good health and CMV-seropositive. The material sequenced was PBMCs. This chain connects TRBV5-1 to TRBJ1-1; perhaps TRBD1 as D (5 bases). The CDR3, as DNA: TGCGCCAGCAGCCGGGACTTCGGAAGCTCTGAAGCTTTCTTT. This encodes CASSRDFGSSEAFF.